Following are 30 T cell receptor beta chains from one sample sequenced in a study of response to subunit inactivated influenza vaccine. A single record per CDR3 protein comes from TCRdb applying MiXCR to the RT-PCR reads. The table shows a few hundred thousand distinct CDR3 sequences, with approximately 11% occurring only once. The same sample was also used in a study of T cells expressing NK-cell markers. Per that study: The authors generated TCR beta cDNA through 5'RACE template switching with UMIs.

Sequencing used PBMCs from blood, obtained on the day of vaccination. The source is a man aged 45 to 65 who received an inactivated influenza vaccine.

This clonotype appeared a few times. The rearrangement joins TRBV20-1 to TRBJ2-7; TRBD2 matches at 11 bases. This CDR3 comprises 14 residues. With 6 bases clipped from V and 3 bases from J, the junction kept 7 bases outside the gene matches. Germline loops: CDR1 DFQATT, CDR2 SNEGSKA (reference sequence). The CDR3 sequence is CSADPGLADYEQYF. As DNA, the CDR3 is TGCAGTGCAGACCCGGGACTAGCGGACTACGAGCAGTACTTC.

This clonotype has a count of ten or more. CDR3 sequence: CASSTSGGFHNEQFF. CDR3 bases: TGTGCCAGTTCGACTAGCGGGGGGTTCCACAATGAGCAGTTCTTC. This rearrangement joins TRBV25-1 to TRBJ2-1; 13 nucleotides agree with TRBD2. Germline loops: CDR1 MGHDK, CDR2 SYGVNS. The CDR3 totals 15 residues. The V segment lost 9 bases and the J segment 5 bases; nucleotides outside the gene matches: 7.

This clonotype was found many times. This chain joins TRBV28 and TRBJ2-7; D unclear. The CDR3 covers 12 residues. V lost 3 bases and J 3 bases, leaving 6 bases between the germline ends. The germline V gene has CDR1 MDHEN and CDR2 SYDVKM. This CDR3 is CASSFEGYEQYF. Here the CDR3 DNA reads TGTGCCAGCAGTTTTGAAGGCTACGAGCAGTACTTC.

The chain has TRBV9 and TRBJ2-7; TRBD1 matches 7 bases. Germline V gene sequence: CDR1 SGDLS, CDR2 YYNGEE. V shed 0 bases, J shed 6 bases, and the junction held 9 bases outside the gene matches. The CDR3 is made up of 15 amino acids. CDR3 sequence reads: CASSVDLRTGSEQYF. CDR3 nucleotide sequence: TGTGCCAGCAGCGTAGATCTTCGGACAGGAAGCGAGCAGTACTTC.

The chain joins TRBV28 to TRBJ2-3, with D uncertain. V lost 3 bases and J lost 0, with 16 bases in between. CDR1 is MDHEN and CDR2 is SYDVKM in the germline V gene. The CDR3 is 17 amino acids. Here the CDR3 DNA reads TGTGCCAGCAGTTTCAAGTATGCGGTTGATAGCACAGATACGCAGTATTTT. It is translated as CASSFKYAVDSTDTQYF.

There are a few counts of this clonotype. The V call is TRBV6-2 or TRBV6-3, the J call TRBJ2-3; perhaps D is TRBD1 or TRBD2 (6 bases each). Trimming shortened V by 4 bases and J by 2 bases, and 13 bases separated the two germline ends. The CDR3 extends over 15 amino acids. Germline lookup yields CDR1 MNHEY and CDR2 SVGEGT. The CDR3 coding sequence is TGTGCCAGCAGTTCGCTGGGGGGCTTCACAGATACGCAGTATTTT. Encoded protein: CASSSLGGFTDTQYF.

This clonotype was seen repeatedly, ten times or more. The chain couples TRBV20-1 to TRBJ2-7, with 7 bases fitting TRBD1. CDR3 length: 13 amino acids. The germline CDR1 and CDR2 sequences are DFQATT and SNEGSKA (reference sequence). V was clipped by 3 bases and J by 5 bases; unmatched bases: 7. The DNA of the CDR3 is TGCAGTGCTAGTGGATACAGGGGTCACGAGCAGTACTTC. It yields the protein CSASGYRGHEQYF.

This clonotype was seen repeatedly, ten times or more. This rearrangement joins TRBV12-3 or TRBV12-4 to TRBJ1-5; D gene uncertain. V gave up 5 bases and J gave up 4 bases, with 9 bases separating them. The CDR3 runs 13 residues. In DNA, the CDR3 is TGTGCCAGCAGTCCTCGGCTTAATCAGCCCCAGCATTTT. Its protein is CASSPRLNQPQHF.

This chain joins TRBV20-1 and TRBJ2-4, with D perhaps being TRBD1 or TRBD2 (6 bases each). Between the trimmed V and J ends, which lost 0 bases and 5 bases, there was a span of 17 bases. CDR3 length: 16 residues. Germline-derived CDR1 and CDR2 are DFQATT and SNEGSKA (reference sequence). CDR3 nucleotide sequence: TGCAGTGCTAGAGATCCCGGGGGCACTACCCAAAACATTCAGTACTTC. Amino acid sequence: CSARDPGGTTQNIQYF.

V gene TRBV7-2 combines with J gene TRBJ1-6; possible D gene TRBD1, 6 bases. Trimming took 6 bases from V and 15 from J, leaving 15 bases between them. The CDR3 consists of 12 residues. The germline gives CDR1 SGHTA, CDR2 FQGNSA. The CDR3 here is CASSPDSVILHF. CDR3 coding DNA: TGTGCCAGCAGTCCGGACAGCGTAATCCTCCACTTT.

This clonotype was seen a handful of times. CDR3: CASSLVQGRNEQFF. The CDR3 bases are TGTGCCAGCAGCTTGGTCCAGGGTAGAAATGAGCAGTTCTTC. This chain links TRBV5-6 with TRBJ2-1; a possible D gene is TRBD1 (5 bases). Germline V gives CDR1 SGHDT, CDR2 YYEEEE. This CDR3 has 14 amino acids. Trimming pared 0 bases from V and 7 bases from J, leaving 11 bases between.

The chain recombines TRBV4-3 with TRBJ2-5, with D tentatively TRBD2 (6 bases). Germline CDR1 and CDR2: LGHNA and YSLEER. The length of the CDR3 is 14 residues. Trimming shortened V by 4 bases and J by 2 bases, and 11 bases separated the two germline ends. CDR3 amino acids: CASSRNGGQETQYF. CDR3 DNA: TGCGCCAGCAGCCGTAATGGGGGGCAAGAGACCCAGTACTTC.

This chain uses TRBV4-3 with TRBJ2-7; 9 nucleotides agree with TRBD1. Per germline, CDR1 LGHNA and CDR2 YSLEER. After removal of 0 bases from V and 4 bases from J, the junction contained 10 bases not matched to a gene. This CDR3 is 17 amino acids long. The CDR3 bases are TGCGCCAGCAGCCAAGATATACAGGGGGCGTCGCGGTACGAGCAGTACTTC. Residues: CASSQDIQGASRYEQYF.

Many counts were recorded for this clonotype. The chain has TRBV3-1 and TRBJ1-3; unclear D gene. The CDR3 length is 13 residues. V was shortened by 1 base and J by 4 bases, with 5 bases between the two germline ends. Germline V gives CDR1 LGHDT, CDR2 YNNKEL (reference sequence). The CDR3 reads CASSQGSGNTIYF. The CDR3 DNA reads TGTGCCAGCAGCCAAGGCAGCGGAAACACCATATATTTT. The full variable domain, rest sourced from reference TRBV3-1 and TRBJ1-3, is DTAVSQTPKYLVTQMGNDKSIKCEQNLGHDTMYWYKQDSKKFLKIMFSYNNKELIINETVPNRFSPKSPDKAHLNLHINSLELGDSAVYFCASSQGSGNTIYFGEGSWLTVV.

This clonotype came up once. The chain links TRBV5-1 to TRBJ2-7; the match to TRBD1 covers 12 bases. The CDR3 has 16 amino acids. Unmatched junction bases numbered 10, after V lost 1 base and J lost 8 bases. The germline gives CDR1 SGHRS, CDR2 YFSETQ. DNA for the CDR3: TGCGCCAGCAGCTTGACACCTCCGGGACAGGGGGCAAAGCAGTACTTC. This sequence encodes CASSLTPPGQGAKQYF.

This clonotype was observed many times. V usage is TRBV2 and J usage is TRBJ2-7, with 11 bases fitting TRBD1. Trimming took 3 bases from V and 3 from J; bases not matched to a gene: 1. The CDR3 extends over 14 amino acids. The V gene's germline CDR1 is SNHLY and CDR2 FYNNEI. The DNA for the CDR3 is TGTGCCAGCAGTGATGGGACAGGGGGCTACGAGCAGTACTTC. Its protein product is CASSDGTGGYEQYF.

This clonotype was observed a few times. The gene calls are TRBV4-1 and TRBJ2-3; weak D call: TRBD1 (6 bases). Trimming shortened V by 5 bases and J by 1 base, and 13 bases separated the two germline ends. Germline V lookup: CDR1 MGHRA, CDR2 YSYEKL. CDR3 size: 15 residues. CDR3 sequence: CASSAAGDRTDTQYF. The CDR3 nucleotides are TGCGCCAGCAGCGCTGCAGGGGATCGCACAGATACGCAGTATTTT.

This clonotype showed up just a few times. V is TRBV18 and J is TRBJ2-3, with D possibly matching TRBD2 (6 bases). The CDR3 has 16 residues. Per germline, CDR1 KGHSH and CDR2 LQKENI. V lost 6 bases and J lost 5, with 21 bases in between. CDR3: CASSAIGGVLLDTQYF. The CDR3 DNA reads TGTGCCAGCTCGGCCATCGGGGGTGTCTTACTAGATACGCAGTATTTT.

The chain has TRBV7-8 and TRBJ1-2; no clear D gene. CDR1 is SGHVS, CDR2 FQNEAQ, per germline. Trimming cost V 1 base and J 2 bases, with 8 bases left between them. This CDR3 contains 14 residues. The CDR3 here is CASSLEDLNYGYTF. DNA for the CDR3: TGTGCCAGCAGCTTAGAGGACTTAAACTATGGCTACACCTTC.

The chain is built from TRBV5-1 and TRBJ2-3, with 7 bases identical to TRBD2. The CDR3 loop spans 16 amino acids. Trimming cost V 4 bases and J 3 bases; bases outside gene matches: 11. Germline values: CDR1 SGHRS, CDR2 YFSETQ. As DNA, the CDR3 is TGCGCCAGCAGCCCGCGGGAGAGGGGAGGGACAGATACGCAGTATTTT. This encodes CASSPRERGGTDTQYF.

The chain is built from TRBV5-1 and TRBJ2-1, with no clear D. V was trimmed by 4 bases and J by 6 bases, leaving 14 bases between them. This CDR3 is built from 14 residues. The germline V gene encodes CDR1 SGHRS and CDR2 YFSETQ. CDR3 sequence (DNA): TGCGCCAGCAGCACCCAGGACGGTCCCAATGAGCAGTTCTTC. It specifies CASSTQDGPNEQFF. Variable domain in full (rest from reference TRBV5-1 and TRBJ2-1): KAGVTQTPRYLIKTRGQQVTLSCSPISGHRSVSWYQQTPGQGLQFLFEYFSETQRNKGNFPGRFSGRQFSNSRSEMNVSTLELGDSALYLCASSTQDGPNEQFFGPGTRLTVL.

Comments on this clonotype: A much bigger clone sits one base away, suggesting this may be a read error. This sequence joins TRBV3-1 and TRBJ2-7; 7 bases agree with TRBD1. With 4 bases clipped from V and 4 bases from J, the junction kept 7 bases outside the gene matches. The CDR3 is made up of 14 amino acids. Germline V CDR1 and CDR2: LGHDT, YNNKEL (reference sequence). The chain's CDR3 is CASSPVDRVYEQYF. The CDR3 DNA is TGTGCCAGCAGCCCCGTAGACAGGGTTTACGAGCAGTACTTC.

The V call is TRBV6-1, the J call TRBJ2-5; D is unclear. The germline V gene encodes CDR1 MNHNS and CDR2 SASEGT. This CDR3 is built from 13 residues. Trimming left V 6 bases short and J 6 bases short, with 14 bases between. The CDR3 region has the DNA TGTGCCAGCAGCACCCAGATAGGGCAGACCCAGTACTTC. It yields the protein CASSTQIGQTQYF.

In its sample, this clonotype was seen a few times. J is TRBJ2-4 and V is TRBV5-1, with 12 bases lining up with TRBD2. Germline V gives CDR1 SGHRS, CDR2 YFSETQ. This CDR3 has 16 amino acids. J was trimmed by 2 bases and V by 4 bases; bases with no gene match: 4. CDR3 residues: CASSITSGGTKNIQYF. The CDR3 DNA reads TGCGCCAGCAGCATAACTAGCGGGGGGACCAAAAACATTCAGTACTTC.

The chain employs TRBV4-1 and TRBJ2-7, with TRBD1 identical over 9 bases. This CDR3 region has 14 residues. V trimming: 5 bases; J trimming: 4 bases; junction bases outside the gene matches: 6. Looked up from germline, CDR1 is MGHRA and CDR2 is YSYEKL. In nucleotides, the CDR3 is TGCGCCAGCAGCATATGGACAGGGGAGTACGAGCAGTACTTC. This encodes CASSIWTGEYEQYF.

This clonotype appeared a few times. V usage is TRBV5-1 and J usage is TRBJ2-1; 8 bases are a match to TRBD2. Trimming cost V 6 bases and J 7 bases; bases outside gene matches: 12. Per the germline V gene, CDR1 is SGHRS and CDR2 is YFSETQ. The CDR3 totals 15 residues. This CDR3 reads CASKGLTGGQNEQFF. The DNA for the CDR3 is TGCGCCAGCAAGGGTCTGACGGGGGGGCAGAATGAGCAGTTCTTC.

This rearrangement joins TRBV5-5 to TRBJ2-1, with D possibly matching TRBD1 (6 bases). Trimming shortened V by 4 bases and J by 5 bases, and 16 bases separated the two germline ends. This CDR3 spans 15 amino acids. CDR1 and CDR2 (germline): SGHKS, YYEKEE (reference sequence). For the CDR3, the DNA is TGTGCCAGCAGCCTCACGGGACACCGTGACAATGAGCAGTTCTTC. It specifies CASSLTGHRDNEQFF.

This clonotype has just a few counts. The chain links TRBV6-1 to TRBJ2-1; 11 bases are a match to TRBD1. CDR1 is MNHNS and CDR2 is SASEGT in the germline V gene. The V gene end was trimmed by 3 bases and the J gene end by 4 bases; junction bases not matched to a gene: 5. The CDR3 extends over 16 amino acids. CDR3 sequence reads: CASSEGTGGTYNEQFF. CDR3 DNA sequence: TGTGCCAGCAGTGAGGGGACAGGGGGGACTTACAATGAGCAGTTCTTC.

The chain couples TRBV12-3 or TRBV12-4 to TRBJ2-5; D is perhaps TRBD1 or TRBD2 (5 bases each). The V end lost 3 bases, the J end lost 0 bases, and 14 bases lay between the germline ends. The CDR3 runs to 16 residues. CDR3 protein: CASSFGAGLYQETQYF. The CDR3 nucleotides are TGTGCCAGCAGTTTCGGGGCAGGATTGTACCAAGAGACCCAGTACTTC.

This sequence joins TRBV10-3 and TRBJ1-1, with a weak D call TRBD1 (5 bases). Trimming pared 4 bases from V and 2 bases from J, leaving 17 bases between. This CDR3 comprises 16 residues. CDR1 and CDR2 from the germline V gene are ENHRY and SYGVKD. The CDR3 is CAISAGTVARNTEAFF. For the CDR3, the DNA is TGTGCCATCAGTGCGGGGACGGTGGCCCGAAACACTGAAGCTTTCTTT.